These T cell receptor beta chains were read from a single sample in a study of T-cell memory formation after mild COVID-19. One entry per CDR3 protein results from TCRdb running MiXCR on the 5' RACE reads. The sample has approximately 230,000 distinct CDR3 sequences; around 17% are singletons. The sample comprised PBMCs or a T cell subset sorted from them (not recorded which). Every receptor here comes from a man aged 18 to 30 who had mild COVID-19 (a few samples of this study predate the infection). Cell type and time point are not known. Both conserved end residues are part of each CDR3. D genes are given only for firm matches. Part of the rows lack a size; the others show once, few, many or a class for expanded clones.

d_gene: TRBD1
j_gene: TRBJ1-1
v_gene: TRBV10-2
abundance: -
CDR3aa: CASSRPPGQGHTEAFF
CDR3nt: TGCGCCAGCAGTAGACCCCCGGGACAGGGGCACACTGAAGCTTTCTTT

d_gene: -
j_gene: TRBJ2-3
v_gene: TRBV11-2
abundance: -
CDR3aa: CASRLWGGHADTQYF
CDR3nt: TGTGCCAGCAGGCTCTGGGGGGGCCACGCAGATACGCAGTATTTT

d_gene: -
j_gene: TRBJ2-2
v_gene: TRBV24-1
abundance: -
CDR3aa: CATSDSYSANTGELFF
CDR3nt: TGTGCCACCAGTGATTCATACAGCGCGAACACCGGGGAGCTGTTTTTT

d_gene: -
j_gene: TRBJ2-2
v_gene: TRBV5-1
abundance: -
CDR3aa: CASSARATGLDNTGELFF
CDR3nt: TGCGCCAGCAGCGCGAGGGCCACGGGACTGGACAACACCGGGGAGCTGTTTTTT

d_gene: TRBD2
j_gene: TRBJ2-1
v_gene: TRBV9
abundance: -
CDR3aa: CASRDSGSSYNEQFF
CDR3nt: TGTGCCAGCAGGGATAGCGGGAGCTCCTACAATGAGCAGTTCTTC

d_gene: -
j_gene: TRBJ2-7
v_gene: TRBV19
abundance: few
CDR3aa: CASSREESYEQYF
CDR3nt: TGTGCCAGTAGTCGTGAGGAGTCCTACGAGCAGTACTTC

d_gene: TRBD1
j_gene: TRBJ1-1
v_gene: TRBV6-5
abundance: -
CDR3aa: CASSRAGGPTEAFF
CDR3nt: TGTGCCAGCAGTAGGGCAGGGGGTCCCACTGAAGCTTTCTTT

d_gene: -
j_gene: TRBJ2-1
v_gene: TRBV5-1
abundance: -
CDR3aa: CASSLDPGSYNEQFF
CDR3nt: TGCGCCAGCAGCTTGGATCCGGGCTCCTACAATGAGCAGTTCTTC

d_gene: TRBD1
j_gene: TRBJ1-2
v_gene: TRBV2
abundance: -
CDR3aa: CASSPGQGVYTF
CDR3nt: TGTGCCAGCAGTCCGGGACAGGGGGTCTACACCTTC

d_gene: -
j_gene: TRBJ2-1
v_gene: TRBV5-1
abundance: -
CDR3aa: CASSLVGEVQFF
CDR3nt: TGCGCCAGCAGCTTGGTCGGGGAGGTGCAGTTCTTC

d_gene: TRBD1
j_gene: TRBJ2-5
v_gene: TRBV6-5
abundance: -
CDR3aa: CASSPGTGGAGVETQYF
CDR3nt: TGTGCCAGCAGTCCCGGGACAGGGGGCGCGGGCGTGGAGACCCAGTACTTC

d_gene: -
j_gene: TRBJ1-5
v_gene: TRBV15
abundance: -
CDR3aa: CATSRGTGQPQHF
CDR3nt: TGTGCCACCTCTCGTGGAACGGGTCAGCCCCAGCATTTT

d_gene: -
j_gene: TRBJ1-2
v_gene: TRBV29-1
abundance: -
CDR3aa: CSVGGYTF
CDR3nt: TGCAGCGTTGGAGGCTACACCTTC

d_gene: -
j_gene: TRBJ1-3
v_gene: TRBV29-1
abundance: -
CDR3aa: CSVDDRMRNTIYF
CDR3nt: TGCAGCGTGGACGACAGAATGAGAAACACCATATATTTT

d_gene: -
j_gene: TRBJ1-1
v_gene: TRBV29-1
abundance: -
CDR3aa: CSVEPRVITEAFF
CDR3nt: TGCAGCGTTGAGCCCAGGGTGATCACTGAAGCTTTCTTT

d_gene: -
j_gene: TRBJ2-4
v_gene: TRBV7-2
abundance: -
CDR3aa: CASSSEIAKNIQYF
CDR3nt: TGTGCCAGCAGCTCAGAAATAGCCAAAAACATTCAGTACTTC

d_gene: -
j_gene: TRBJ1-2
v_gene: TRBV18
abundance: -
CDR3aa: CASSPPGAEDYGYTF
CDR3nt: TGTGCCAGCTCACCACCAGGGGCGGAAGACTATGGCTACACCTTC

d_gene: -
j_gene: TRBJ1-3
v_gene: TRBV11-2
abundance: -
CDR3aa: CASSKNRDALLYF
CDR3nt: TGTGCCAGCAGCAAAAACCGGGACGCACTCTTATATTTT

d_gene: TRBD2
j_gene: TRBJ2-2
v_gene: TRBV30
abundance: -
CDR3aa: CAWSRTSGTLTGELFF
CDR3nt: TGTGCCTGGAGTCGGACTAGCGGGACCCTCACCGGGGAGCTGTTTTTT

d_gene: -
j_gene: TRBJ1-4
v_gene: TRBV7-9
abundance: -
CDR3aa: CASSSLGKLFF
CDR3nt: TGTGCCAGCAGCTCGCTCGGAAAACTGTTTTTT

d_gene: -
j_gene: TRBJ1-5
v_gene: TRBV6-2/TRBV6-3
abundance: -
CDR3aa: CASRQGSQPQHF
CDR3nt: TGTGCCAGCAGACAGGGAAGCCAGCCCCAGCATTTT

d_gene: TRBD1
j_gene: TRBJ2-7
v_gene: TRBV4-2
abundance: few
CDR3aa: CASSRDRSSYEQYF
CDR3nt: TGTGCCAGCAGCCGGGACAGGAGCTCCTACGAGCAGTACTTC

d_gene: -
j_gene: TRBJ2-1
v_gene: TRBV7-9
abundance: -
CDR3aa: CASSGREQFF
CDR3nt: TGTGCCAGCAGCGGTAGGGAGCAGTTCTTC

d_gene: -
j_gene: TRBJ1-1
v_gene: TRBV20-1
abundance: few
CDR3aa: CSASKSGPNTEAFF
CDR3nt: TGCAGTGCTAGTAAGTCAGGGCCGAACACTGAAGCTTTCTTT

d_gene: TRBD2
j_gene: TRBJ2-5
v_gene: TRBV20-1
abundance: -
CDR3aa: CSARGGLAGWWGETQYF
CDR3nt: TGCAGTGCTAGAGGCGGACTAGCGGGGTGGTGGGGAGAGACCCAGTACTTC

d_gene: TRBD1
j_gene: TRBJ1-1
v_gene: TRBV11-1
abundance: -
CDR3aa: CASSYVGQGDTEAFF
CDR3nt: TGTGCCAGCAGCTACGTTGGACAGGGGGACACTGAAGCTTTCTTT

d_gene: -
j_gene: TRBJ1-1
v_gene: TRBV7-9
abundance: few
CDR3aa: CASSLQAQGSRAFF
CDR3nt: TGTGCCAGCAGCTTACAGGCACAGGGTAGTAGGGCTTTCTTT

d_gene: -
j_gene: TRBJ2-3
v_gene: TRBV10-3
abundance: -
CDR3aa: CAIRGTLGVAGTDTQYF
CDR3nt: TGTGCCATCAGAGGAACCTTGGGGGTAGCGGGCACAGATACGCAGTATTTT

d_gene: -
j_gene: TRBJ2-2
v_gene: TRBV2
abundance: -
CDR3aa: CASSERAANTGELFF
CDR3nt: TGTGCCAGCAGTGAACGCGCAGCGAACACCGGGGAGCTGTTTTTT

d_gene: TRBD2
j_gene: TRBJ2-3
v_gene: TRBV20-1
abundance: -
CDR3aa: CSGISGGTDTQYF
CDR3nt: TGCAGTGGCATTAGCGGGGGCACAGATACGCAGTATTTT

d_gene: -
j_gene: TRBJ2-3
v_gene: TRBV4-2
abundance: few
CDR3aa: CASSQEAQRGTDTQYF
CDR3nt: TGTGCCAGCAGCCAAGAGGCCCAGCGGGGCACAGATACGCAGTATTTT

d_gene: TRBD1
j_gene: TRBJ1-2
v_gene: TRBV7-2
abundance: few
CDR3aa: CASSSGQFYGYTF
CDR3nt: TGTGCCAGCAGCTCGGGACAGTTCTATGGCTACACCTTC

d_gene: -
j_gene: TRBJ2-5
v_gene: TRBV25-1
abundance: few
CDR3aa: CASSEKTMQETQYF
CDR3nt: TGTGCCAGCAGTGAAAAAACAATGCAAGAGACCCAGTACTTC

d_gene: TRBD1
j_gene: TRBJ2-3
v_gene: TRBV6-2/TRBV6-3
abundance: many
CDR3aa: CASSWDREYTDTQYF
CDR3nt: TGTGCCAGCAGCTGGGACAGGGAGTATACAGATACGCAGTATTTT

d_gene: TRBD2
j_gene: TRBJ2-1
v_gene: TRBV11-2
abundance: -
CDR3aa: CATRGGFEQFF
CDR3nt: TGTGCCACGCGGGGGGGCTTTGAGCAGTTCTTC

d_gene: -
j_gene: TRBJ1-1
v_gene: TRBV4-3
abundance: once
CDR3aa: CASCQEINTEAFF
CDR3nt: TGCGCCAGCTGCCAGGAGATTAACACTGAAGCTTTCTTT

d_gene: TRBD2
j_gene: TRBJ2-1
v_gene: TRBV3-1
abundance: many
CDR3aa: CASSKLAGGRREQFF
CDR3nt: TGTGCCAGCAGTAAACTAGCGGGGGGGCGGAGGGAGCAGTTCTTC

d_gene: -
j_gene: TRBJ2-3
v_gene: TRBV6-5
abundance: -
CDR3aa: CASSYSQDTQYF
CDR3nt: TGTGCCAGCAGTTACTCCCAGGATACGCAGTATTTT

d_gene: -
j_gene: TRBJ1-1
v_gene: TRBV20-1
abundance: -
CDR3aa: CSPGRMNTEAFF
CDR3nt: TGCAGTCCAGGGAGGATGAACACTGAAGCTTTCTTT